These 19 T cell receptor beta chains were sequenced from one sample in a study of blood T cell repertoires in COVID-19. Produced via immunoSEQ multiplex PCR; TCRdb's table is partial and in-frame only. This sample has about 220,000 clones, with over 75% found just once. Sequencing input: PBMCs or T cells enriched from blood (not recorded which). These receptor sequences come from an older woman who had recovered from COVID-19.

This clone has a handful of counts. CDR3 nucleotide sequence: TGTGCCAGTAGTATCACGGGGGGCCATCAGCCCCAGCATTTT. Translation gives CASSITGGHQPQHF. The chain carries TRBV19 and TRBJ1-5, with D possibly being TRBD1 (6 bases). CDR1 and CDR2 from the germline V gene are LNHDA and SQIVND (reference sequence). V lost 3 bases, J lost 5 bases, and 11 bases lay in between. The CDR3 spans 14 residues.

The chain has TRBV19 and TRBJ1-2, with D possibly TRBD1 on 5 matching bases. Trimming removed 3 bases from V and 6 bases from J, with 20 bases in between. CDR1 LNHDA and CDR2 SQIVND come from the germline V gene (reference sequence). The CDR3 contains 16 residues. The CDR3 DNA sequence: TGTGCCAGTAGTATGAGTCCAGGGACGGGGGTTGATGGCTACACCTTC. Protein product: CASSMSPGTGVDGYTF.

There are a few counts of this clone. This sequence joins TRBV10-1 and TRBJ2-4; D might be TRBD1 (6 bases). The CDR3 extends over 16 amino acids. Trimming shortened V by 0 bases and J by 8 bases, and 17 bases separated the two germline ends. Germline CDR1 reads WNHNN; CDR2 reads SYGVQD (reference sequence). CDR3 nucleotides: TGCGCCAGCAGTGAGTCGGTAGAGGGGGTCGTGGACATTCAGTACTTC. This encodes CASSESVEGVVDIQYF.

V gene TRBV7-9 combines with J gene TRBJ1-4, with D possibly TRBD1 on 5 matching bases. The CDR3 sequence is 14 residues long. V dropped 5 bases and J dropped 4 bases, with 11 bases sitting between them. Germline V gene lookup returns CDR1 SEHNR and CDR2 FQNEAQ (reference sequence). This CDR3 is CASSRMGLNEKLFF. DNA for the CDR3: TGTGCCAGCAGCCGAATGGGGCTTAATGAAAAACTGTTTTTT.

The V and J genes are TRBV18 and TRBJ1-1, with unresolved D. Trimming cost V 5 bases and J 0 bases, with 13 bases left between them. Germline CDR1 reads KGHSH; CDR2 reads LQKENI. CDR3 length equals 15 residues. CDR3 region: CASSILGEMNTEAFF. The CDR3 nucleotides read TGTGCCAGCTCAATACTCGGTGAGATGAACACTGAAGCTTTCTTT.

This clone was detected only a few times. This chain uses TRBV5-1 with TRBJ2-7; 8 bases are shared with TRBD1. The CDR3 extends over 15 amino acids. Trimming cost V 0 bases and J 4 bases; bases outside gene matches: 6. The germline V gene has CDR1 SGHRS and CDR2 YFSETQ. The CDR3 sequence: CASSLGGTGTYEQYF. The CDR3 DNA follows: TGCGCCAGCAGCTTGGGGGGGACAGGAACTTACGAGCAGTACTTC.

The rearrangement uses TRBV11-3 and TRBJ2-7; 8 nucleotides align to TRBD2. Losses at the gene ends were 2 bases for V and 3 bases for J; bases not matched to a gene: 9. The CDR3 is 16 amino acids. Germline CDR1 and CDR2: SGHNT and YENEEA. CDR3 in DNA: TGTGCCAGCAGCTTACCCTCTAGCGGGTCCCGCTACGAGCAGTACTTC. Its translation is CASSLPSSGSRYEQYF.

Only a few counts were recorded for this clone. The V call is TRBV9, the J call TRBJ1-6; 8 bases match TRBD1. Germline V gene lookup returns CDR1 SGDLS and CDR2 YYNGEE. The CDR3 covers 16 residues. The V and J ends lost 3 bases and 2 bases, in that order; junction bases with no gene match: 4. In nucleotides, the CDR3 is TGTGCCAGCAGCGCCGGGGACAGGACCTATAATTCACCCCTCCACTTT. Translation: CASSAGDRTYNSPLHF.

CDR3 sequence (DNA): TGTGCCAGCAGCCAAGGGGTCAGCGGGAGGAATTCCTACAATGAGCAGTTCTTC. It specifies CASSQGVSGRNSYNEQFF. The chain carries TRBV3-1 (or the pseudogene TRBV3-2) and TRBJ2-1; 9 nucleotides match TRBD2. V lost 1 base, J lost 1 base, and 8 bases stayed unmatched. This CDR3 is built from 18 residues. Looked up from germline, CDR1 is LGHDT and CDR2 is YNNKEL (reference sequence).

This rearrangement joins TRBV7-6 to TRBJ1-6; 8 nucleotides line up with TRBD1. The CDR3 consists of 15 residues. Trimming took 2 bases from V and 7 from J; bases not matched to a gene: 4. Germline values: CDR1 SGHVS, CDR2 FNYEAQ. CDR3 amino acids: CASSLFDRGNSPLHF. The DNA of the CDR3 is TGTGCCAGCAGCTTATTCGACAGGGGAAATTCACCCCTCCACTTT.

V usage is TRBV2 and J usage is TRBJ2-5; TRBD2 aligns across 7 bases. The V gene's germline CDR1 is SNHLY and CDR2 FYNNEI. Germline trimming cut 6 bases from V and 2 bases from J; bases unmatched to any gene: 6. CDR3 length equals 14 residues. The CDR3 sequence is CASRTGGNQETQYF. The CDR3 nucleotides read TGTGCCAGCAGAACGGGAGGTAATCAAGAGACCCAGTACTTC. The full variable domain, in which reference TRBV2 and TRBJ2-5 provide the parts outside the CDR3, is EPEVTQTPSHQVTQMGQEVILRCVPISNHLYFYWYRQILGQKVEFLVSFYNNEISEKSEIFDDQFSVERPDGSNFTLKIRSTKLEDSAMYFCASRTGGNQETQYFGPGTRLLVL.

This sequence joins TRBV7-2 and TRBJ2-1, with 13 bases that match TRBD2. The germline V gene has CDR1 SGHTA and CDR2 FQGNSA. Losses at the gene ends were 5 bases for V and 10 bases for J; bases not matched to a gene: 8. This CDR3 has 15 residues. Here the CDR3 reads CASSLGLAGSREQFF. In DNA form, the CDR3 reads TGTGCCAGCAGCCTGGGACTAGCGGGGTCTCGGGAGCAGTTCTTC.

The chain combines TRBV4-2 with TRBJ1-6; maybe TRBD1 (6 bases). CDR1 LGHNA and CDR2 YNFKEQ come from the germline V gene. The V end was cut by 3 bases, the J end by 7 bases, with 13 bases between. The CDR3 has 15 amino acids. CDR3 bases: TGTGCCAGCAGCCATATCGGCAGGGGAAATTCACCCCTCCACTTT. This codes for CASSHIGRGNSPLHF.

The V call is TRBV13, the J call TRBJ2-1; 13 bases are shared with TRBD2. CDR1 is PRHDT and CDR2 is FYEKMQ in the germline V gene (reference sequence). The CDR3 has 15 residues. With V trimmed by 4 bases and J by 8 bases, 5 bases remained unmatched. CDR3 residues: CASSSWTSGGDEQFF. The CDR3 DNA reads as TGTGCCAGCAGCTCCTGGACTAGCGGGGGCGATGAGCAGTTCTTC.

This clone came up once. This chain joins TRBV21-1 and TRBJ2-7; the table names TRBD2, a call not compared with the DNA. TRBV21-1 is listed as a pseudogene. The CDR3 has 15 amino acids. The CDR3 reads CASSLAGGHLHEQYF. CDR3 coding DNA: TGTGCCAGCAGCCTAGCGGGAGGGCATCTACACGAGCAGTACTTC.

This clone was seen only once. The V call is TRBV20-1, the J call TRBJ2-3, with 11 positions matching TRBD2. The CDR3 has 16 residues. Germline lookup yields CDR1 DFQATT and CDR2 SNEGSKA (reference sequence). V shed 3 bases and J 6 bases; nucleotides not matched to a gene: 11. The CDR3 sequence: CSASGGTSGREDTQYF. DNA for the CDR3: TGCAGTGCTAGTGGTGGGACTAGCGGCCGAGAGGATACGCAGTATTTT.

In this sample, this clone turned up once. DNA for the CDR3: TGTGCCAGCAGTCTGACACAAGTTGGGGAAAAACTGTTTTTT. It specifies CASSLTQVGEKLFF. The chain combines TRBV28 with TRBJ1-4; D remains ambiguous. The CDR3 totals 14 residues. Germline V gives CDR1 MDHEN, CDR2 SYDVKM. Between the trimmed V and J ends, which lost 5 bases and 8 bases, there was a span of 15 bases.

This chain joins TRBV6-5 and TRBJ1-2, with 8 bases matching TRBD1. The CDR3 consists of 16 residues. The trim removed 2 bases at V and 4 bases at J, leaving 9 bases unmatched. The germline gives CDR1 MNHEY, CDR2 SVGAGI. CDR3: CASSYILGQGGYGYTF. The CDR3 nucleotides are TGTGCCAGCAGTTACATCCTAGGACAGGGTGGCTATGGCTACACCTTC.

V usage is TRBV7-2 and J usage is TRBJ2-7, with TRBD1 identical over 11 bases. CDR1 is SGHTA, CDR2 FQGNSA, per germline. The CDR3 contains 15 residues. With 5 bases clipped from V and 6 bases from J, the junction kept 9 bases outside the gene matches. The CDR3 loop is CASSTSGTGGSEQYF. CDR3 nucleotide sequence: TGTGCCAGCAGCACTTCCGGGACAGGGGGTTCCGAGCAGTACTTC. Full variable domain (outside the CDR3, taken from reference TRBV7-2 and TRBJ2-7): GAGVSQSPSNKVTEKGKDVELRCDPISGHTALYWYRQSLGQGLEFLIYFQGNSAPDKSGLPSDRFSAERTGGSVSTLTIQRTQQEDSAVYLCASSTSGTGGSEQYFGPGTRLTVT.